Shown below are 8 T cell receptor beta chains from a single sample sequenced in a study of technical replicates of blood from a few donors (dated 2017 in TCRdb). Libraries were built with the immunoSEQ multiplex PCR assay. Entries here come from immuneACCESS through TCRdb and include only in-frame sequences with V and J called. Some clones fail to appear in such tables; in the studies checked, an unresolved V gene covers under half of the shortfall, and the cause of the remainder is unknown. Within this sample are tens of thousands of clones, with roughly 95% of them counted one time only. Of the sample, roughly 4% is held by the ten largest clones. The sample consisted of PBMCs. All receptors derive from a human donor in good health. Some clones in this sample may be carry-over from other donors' samples.

CDR3 sequence: CASSLGGFTDTQYF. For the CDR3, the DNA is TGCGCCAGCAGCTTGGGAGGGTTCACAGATACGCAGTATTTT. The rearrangement links TRBV5-1 to TRBJ2-3, with a possible D match to TRBD2 (5 bases). Germline CDR1 reads SGHRS; CDR2 reads YFSETQ. The CDR3 loop spans 14 amino acids. V was cut by 0 bases and J by 2 bases, with 7 bases left in between.

The rearrangement uses TRBV27 and TRBJ2-3; 7 positions agree with TRBD2. CDR1 MNHEY and CDR2 SMNVEV come from the germline V gene (reference sequence). V lost 6 bases, J lost 6 bases, and 12 bases stayed unmatched. The CDR3 is 15 amino acids. CDR3 sequence: CASSQRDPRGDTQYF. CDR3 sequence (DNA): TGTGCCAGCAGCCAGCGGGACCCCCGTGGGGATACGCAGTATTTT.

The V gene is TRBV7-9, the J gene TRBJ2-3, with 10 bases lining up with TRBD2. V trimming: 5 bases; J trimming: 0 bases; junction bases outside the gene matches: 5. The CDR3 contains 16 residues. Per germline, CDR1 SEHNR and CDR2 FQNEAQ (reference sequence). CDR3 amino acids: CASSPGLAASTDTQYF. The CDR3 DNA reads as TGTGCCAGCAGCCCCGGACTAGCGGCTAGCACAGATACGCAGTATTTT.

This chain uses TRBV6-6 with TRBJ2-5, with 7 nucleotides matching TRBD2. The CDR3 length is 14 residues. Germline values: CDR1 MNHNY, CDR2 SVGAGI (reference sequence). Germline trimming cut 2 bases from V and 2 bases from J; bases unmatched to any gene: 2. The CDR3 DNA sequence: TGTGCCAGCAGTTACGAAGCGGGGCAAGAGACCCAGTACTTC. Protein product: CASSYEAGQETQYF.

This chain links TRBV7-6 with TRBJ1-4; D is perhaps TRBD1 (6 bases). The CDR3 spans 14 residues. Trimming took 1 base from V and 14 from J, leaving 17 bases between them. The germline V gene encodes CDR1 SGHVS and CDR2 FNYEAQ. The CDR3 loop reads CASSLDPGAPSLFF. The CDR3 DNA follows: TGTGCCAGCAGCTTAGACCCAGGGGCCCCCTCGCTGTTTTTT.

The chain combines TRBV15 with TRBJ1-6; D may be TRBD1 (5 bases). The ends were cut back, 6 bases at V and 9 bases at J, with 18 bases in the middle. Germline V gene data show CDR1 as LNHNV and CDR2 as YYDKDF (reference sequence). The CDR3 has 15 residues. This CDR3 is CATSQRGPAGSPLHF. The CDR3 nucleotides read TGTGCCACCAGTCAGCGGGGCCCGGCCGGTTCACCCCTCCACTTT.

This chain connects TRBV18 to TRBJ1-2, with TRBD1 identical over 7 bases. Germline CDR1 KGHSH, CDR2 LQKENI. V shed 1 base, J shed 4 bases, and the junction held 9 bases outside the gene matches. The CDR3 is 16 residues long. DNA for the CDR3: TGTGCCAGCTCACCACAGCCGGGACAGCAAGCCTATGGCTACACCTTC. Translation: CASSPQPGQQAYGYTF.

The chain uses TRBV6-6 and TRBJ2-5, with D possibly matching TRBD1 (6 bases). V dropped 5 bases and J dropped 2 bases, with 9 bases sitting between them. Germline loops: CDR1 MNHNY, CDR2 SVGAGI (reference sequence). CDR3 length: 13 residues. CDR3 sequence: CASSRDIQETQYF. CDR3 in DNA: TGTGCCAGCAGTCGGGACATTCAAGAGACCCAGTACTTC.